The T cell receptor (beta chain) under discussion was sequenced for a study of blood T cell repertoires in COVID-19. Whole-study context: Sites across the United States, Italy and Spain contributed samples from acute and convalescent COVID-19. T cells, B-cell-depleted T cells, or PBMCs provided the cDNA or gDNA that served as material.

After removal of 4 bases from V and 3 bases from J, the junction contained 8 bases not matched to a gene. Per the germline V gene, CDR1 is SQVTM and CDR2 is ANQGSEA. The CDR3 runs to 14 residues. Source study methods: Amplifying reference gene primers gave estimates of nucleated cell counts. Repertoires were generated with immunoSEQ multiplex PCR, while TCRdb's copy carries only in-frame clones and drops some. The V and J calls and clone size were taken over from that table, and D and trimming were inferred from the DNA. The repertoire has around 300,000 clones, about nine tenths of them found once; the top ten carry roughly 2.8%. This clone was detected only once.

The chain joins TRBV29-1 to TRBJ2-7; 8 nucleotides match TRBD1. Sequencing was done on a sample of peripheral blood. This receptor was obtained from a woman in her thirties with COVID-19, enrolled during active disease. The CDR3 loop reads CSVGRTGFFYEQYF. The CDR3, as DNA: TGCAGCGTTGGCCGGACAGGGTTCTTCTACGAGCAGTACTTC.